This T cell receptor beta chain was captured in a study of OX40 agonist ivuxolimab in advanced cancers. Remarks on this clone: Its target is not known.

The CDR3 length is 15 residues. With V trimmed by 3 bases and J by 6 bases, 6 bases remained unmatched. Germline assignment: CDR1 SGDLS and CDR2 YYNGEE. This table comes from immunoSEQ multiplex PCR, and its TCRdb copy is limited to in-frame clones, with some not included. Of some 38,000 clones listed, about 94% were seen once; the top ten hold roughly 21%. Broader study findings: Both blood CD4+ and CD8+ T cells showed clonal growth by week 6 at 0.1 to 3.0 mg/kg.

Specimen: CD4+ or CD8+ T cells sorted from blood, collected in a trial of the OX40 agonist ivuxolimab. The clonotype was recovered from an adult with an advanced solid tumor such as melanoma, head and neck, liver or kidney cancer. V and J are TRBV9 and TRBJ2-1; 10 bases agree with TRBD2. CDR3 sequence (DNA): TGTGCCAGCAGCGGGAGCGGGAGGGCCTCCAATGAGCAGTTCTTC. Translating it yields CASSGSGRASNEQFF.